This T cell receptor (beta chain) was found in a study of OX40 agonist ivuxolimab in advanced cancers. Study details: Ivuxolimab is a fully human IgG2 antibody that activates OX40 (CD134). Study-wide findings and caveats: Researchers report that CD8+ T cells had, on average, more expanded clones than CD4+.

V was cut by 11 bases and J by 8 bases, with 19 bases left in between. The CDR3 extends over 13 amino acids. Germline V gene sequence: CDR1 SNHLY, CDR2 FYNNEI. Worth noting for this clone: What it recognizes is unknown.

Using immunoSEQ multiplex PCR, the repertoire was profiled, and TCRdb retains in-frame clones only, with some absent. This sample has approximately 76,000 clones, with about 93% found just once. This chain connects TRBV2 to TRBJ2-4, with TRBD2 as a possible D gene (5 bases). The receptor comes from an adult with an advanced solid tumor such as melanoma, head and neck, liver or kidney cancer. The source material was CD4+ or CD8+ T cells sorted from blood, sampled in a trial of the OX40 agonist ivuxolimab. CDR3 nucleotide sequence: TGTGCCTGCCGGGCCGGGAACGGAGACATTCAGTACTTC. As protein: CACRAGNGDIQYF.